What follows are 21 T cell receptor beta chains derived from one specimen sequenced in a study of blood T cell repertoires in COVID-19. TCRdb's table, derived via immunoSEQ multiplex PCR, lists solely in-frame clones and lacks some. The sample contains about 300,000 clones, approximately 84% of which appear only once. Sequencing used peripheral blood. The origin of the receptors is a human donor with COVID-19, enrolled during active disease. The donor label of this sample is uncertain.

V is TRBV5-1 and J is TRBJ1-1; D possibly corresponds to TRBD1 (5 bases). The CDR3 covers 14 residues. Germline CDR1 and CDR2: SGHRS and YFSETQ. V lost 3 bases, J lost 4 bases, and 13 bases lay in between. The CDR3 sequence: CASSSQAEATEAFF. Written as DNA, the CDR3 is TGCGCCAGCAGCTCACAGGCAGAAGCCACTGAAGCTTTCTTT.

The chain employs TRBV7-9 and TRBJ1-4; 10 bases match TRBD1. CDR3 length: 17 residues. V trimming: 3 bases; J trimming: 7 bases; junction bases outside the gene matches: 11. CDR1 and CDR2 (germline): SEHNR, FQNEAQ (reference sequence). The DNA for the CDR3 is TGTGCCAGCAGCTTTGGTCGAACCGGGACAGGGGCTGAAAAACTGTTTTTT. Protein: CASSFGRTGTGAEKLFF.

V gene TRBV19 combines with J gene TRBJ2-2; TRBD1 might be the D (6 bases). Germline V gene lookup returns CDR1 LNHDA and CDR2 SQIVND (reference sequence). Trimming shortened V by 7 bases and J by 1 base, and 10 bases separated the two germline ends. The CDR3 runs 14 residues. The CDR3 bases are TGTGCCAGTAATCAGGACAGGAACACCGGGGAGCTGTTTTTT. Translating gives CASNQDRNTGELFF. Based on the CDR3 plus reference TRBV19 and TRBJ2-2, the full variable domain is DGGITQSPKYLFRKEGQNVTLSCEQNLNHDAMYWYRQDPGQGLRLIYYSQIVNDFQKGDIAEGYSVSREKKESFPLTVTSAQKNPTAFYLCASNQDRNTGELFFGEGSRLTVL.

The table lists this clone with a count of one. Other DNA sequences in this specimen translate into the identical CDR3. This chain connects TRBV6-2 or TRBV6-3 to TRBJ1-1; D is unresolved. Trimming shortened V by 0 bases and J by 2 bases, and 7 bases separated the two germline ends. The germline CDR1 and CDR2 sequences are MNHEY and SVGEGT. There are 14 residues in the CDR3. The CDR3 DNA follows: TGTGCCAGCAGTTACTCACGGGGTAACACTGAAGCTTTCTTT. Translated, it gives CASSYSRGNTEAFF.

The chain couples TRBV19 to TRBJ2-1; D unclear. Germline values: CDR1 LNHDA, CDR2 SQIVND (reference sequence). Deletions cut 0 bases from V and 9 bases from J, with 12 bases between. This CDR3 region has 14 residues. The DNA of the CDR3 is TGTGCCAGTAGTATAGACACGTCGAGCATTGAGCAGTTCTTC. Amino acid sequence: CASSIDTSSIEQFF.

The rearrangement joins TRBV3-1 (or the pseudogene TRBV3-2) to TRBJ1-4; D gene uncertain. Trimming cost V 1 base and J 5 bases, with 8 bases left between them. The CDR3 contains 14 residues. CDR1 and CDR2 (germline): LGHDT, YNNKEL (reference sequence). The CDR3 loop is CASSQARGNEKLFF. The CDR3 DNA reads TGTGCCAGCAGCCAAGCCCGAGGGAATGAAAAACTGTTTTTT.

The V call is TRBV3-1 (or the pseudogene TRBV3-2), the J call TRBJ1-2; 7 bases are a match to TRBD1. The CDR3 sequence is 14 residues long. J gave up 6 bases and V 4 bases, and 8 bases lay outside the gene matches. CDR1 is LGHDT and CDR2 is YNNKEL in the germline V gene (reference sequence). The CDR3 coding sequence is TGTGCCAGCAGCCCCACAACAGGGGTGAATGGCTACACCTTC. Translating gives CASSPTTGVNGYTF.

This clone was detected a few times. V usage is TRBV7-3 and J usage is TRBJ2-1, with 7 nucleotides matching TRBD2. This CDR3 region has 17 residues. V was pared by 6 bases and J by 0 bases, with 11 bases of the junction left unmatched. From germline, CDR1 is SGHTA and CDR2 FQGTGA. The CDR3 sequence is CASSRGGGFSSYNEQFF. CDR3 DNA: TGTGCCAGCAGTCGAGGCGGGGGTTTCAGCTCCTACAATGAGCAGTTCTTC.

This clone was picked up a small number of times. This chain connects TRBV7-6 to TRBJ2-1; 8 bases match TRBD2. The CDR3 covers 19 residues. Trimming at V came to 1 base and at J to 0 bases, leaving 11 bases not matched to a gene. CDR1 is SGHVS and CDR2 is FNYEAQ in the germline V gene. As DNA, the CDR3 is TGTGCCAGCAGCTTAGACGCTCTAGCGGGTCACACCTCCTACAATGAGCAGTTCTTC. Residues: CASSLDALAGHTSYNEQFF. The complete variable domain, with remaining parts taken from reference TRBV7-6 and TRBJ2-1, reads GAGVSQSPRYKVTKRGQDVALRCDPISGHVSLYWYRQALGQGPEFLTYFNYEAQQDKSGLPNDRFSAERPEGSISTLTIQRTEQRDSAMYRCASSLDALAGHTSYNEQFFGPGTRLTVL.

The V call is TRBV5-1, the J call TRBJ2-2; 10 nucleotides line up with TRBD2. The germline V gene has CDR1 SGHRS and CDR2 YFSETQ. V shed 0 bases and J 0 bases; nucleotides not matched to a gene: 2. The CDR3 extends over 17 amino acids. The CDR3 loop is CASSLGLAGANTGELFF. The CDR3 DNA is TGCGCCAGCAGCTTGGGGCTAGCGGGAGCGAACACCGGGGAGCTGTTTTTT.

The chain employs TRBV18 and TRBJ1-3; 7 nucleotides agree with TRBD1. There are 15 residues in the CDR3. The germline V gene has CDR1 KGHSH and CDR2 LQKENI. J lost 4 bases, V lost 3 bases, and 6 bases had no gene match. Here the CDR3 reads CASSPRSDRGNTIYF. The CDR3 nucleotides are TGTGCCAGCTCACCCCGATCGGACAGGGGAAACACCATATATTTT.

This chain joins TRBV5-1 and TRBJ2-7; 10 nucleotides align to TRBD2. Per the germline V gene, CDR1 is SGHRS and CDR2 is YFSETQ. V trimming: 10 bases; J trimming: 5 bases; junction bases outside the gene matches: 12. CDR3 size: 14 residues. CDR3 in amino acids: CASRAGGGEDEQYF. For the CDR3, the DNA is TGCGCCTCACGAGCGGGAGGGGGCGAAGACGAGCAGTACTTC. Full variable domain (outside the CDR3, taken from reference TRBV5-1 and TRBJ2-7): KAGVTQTPRYLIKTRGQQVTLSCSPISGHRSVSWYQQTPGQGLQFLFEYFSETQRNKGNFPGRFSGRQFSNSRSEMNVSTLELGDSALYLCASRAGGGEDEQYFGPGTRLTVT.

The chain links TRBV3-1 (or the pseudogene TRBV3-2) to TRBJ2-1, with D possibly TRBD2 on 6 matching bases. This CDR3 comprises 17 residues. Germline V gene data show CDR1 as LGHDT and CDR2 as YNNKEL (reference sequence). Trimming stripped 1 base from V and 1 base from J, with 14 bases between. The CDR3: CASSQAVGGLSYNEQFF. Here the CDR3 DNA reads TGTGCCAGCAGCCAAGCGGTCGGGGGACTTTCCTACAATGAGCAGTTCTTC.

This clone was seen just once. CDR3 in DNA: TGCAGCGTTGCGGGTGACGGAGTAGATCAGCCCCAGCATTTT. This codes for CSVAGDGVDQPQHF. The genes are TRBV29-1 and TRBJ1-5; D gene unclear. CDR3 length: 14 amino acids. Germline V gene lookup returns CDR1 SQVTM and CDR2 ANQGSEA. Trimming removed 4 bases at V and 5 bases at J, with 15 bases between.

There are a few counts of this clone. This sequence joins TRBV11-2 and TRBJ1-1, with D unresolved. Germline V gene sequence: CDR1 SGHAT, CDR2 FQNNGV. The CDR3 is made up of 15 amino acids. V was clipped by 4 bases and J by 4 bases, with 16 bases between them. In DNA, the CDR3 is TGTGCCAGCAGCTACCGTCTCGCGAGGCGCACTGAAGCTTTCTTT. This codes for CASSYRLARRTEAFF.

The chain is built from TRBV15 and TRBJ1-1; 8 bases line up with TRBD1. The CDR3 runs to 18 residues. The germline V gene encodes CDR1 LNHNV and CDR2 YYDKDF (reference sequence). V lost 1 base and J lost 1; bases outside the gene matches: 11. DNA for the CDR3: TGTGCCACCAGCAGAGCTCCCTCTAAAACAGGGGGGAACACTGAAGCTTTCTTT. Its protein product is CATSRAPSKTGGNTEAFF.

The chain employs TRBV7-2 and TRBJ2-7; D is perhaps TRBD1 (5 bases). The CDR3 runs 14 residues. Germline CDR1 reads SGHTA; CDR2 reads FQGNSA. Trimming pared 5 bases from V and 2 bases from J, leaving 13 bases between. CDR3 amino acids: CASSLQGYAYEQYF. DNA for the CDR3: TGTGCCAGCAGCCTGCAGGGATATGCCTACGAGCAGTACTTC.

The chain's CDR3 is CASSLDLAVDNSPLHF. The CDR3 coding sequence is TGTGCCAGCAGCTTGGACCTGGCGGTTGATAATTCACCCCTCCACTTT. The V and J genes are TRBV5-4 and TRBJ1-6; the D is unclear. The CDR3 is made up of 16 amino acids. The V end lost 0 bases, the J end lost 5 bases, and 12 bases lay between the germline ends. Looked up from germline, CDR1 is SGHNT and CDR2 is YYREEE (reference sequence).

The V call is TRBV2, the J call TRBJ2-1, with a tentative D call TRBD2 (6 bases). Germline values: CDR1 SNHLY, CDR2 FYNNEI. With 6 bases removed from V and 1 base from J, the gap between germline ends came to 10 bases. CDR3 size: 14 residues. CDR3 DNA: TGTGCCAGCAGGGGGACTGAATCCTACAATGAGCAGTTCTTC. Translating it yields CASRGTESYNEQFF.

The chain recombines TRBV24-1 with TRBJ2-1; 7 nucleotides line up with TRBD1. The CDR3 loop spans 16 amino acids. V shed 3 bases, J shed 1 base, and the junction held 5 bases outside the gene matches. Germline CDR1 is KGHDR and CDR2 is SFDVKD. The CDR3 region is CATSDPGQDSYNEQFF. In nucleotides, the CDR3 is TGTGCCACCAGTGATCCCGGACAGGATTCCTACAATGAGCAGTTCTTC.

CDR3 DNA: TGTGCCAGCAGTTACTCAGGCAGGGTCCTCAACAGGGGCACTGAAGCTTTCTTT. This codes for CASSYSGRVLNRGTEAFF. The J gene is TRBJ1-1, the V gene TRBV6-2 or TRBV6-3, with 7 bases aligning to TRBD1. The germline V gene has CDR1 MNHEY and CDR2 SVGEGT. This CDR3 has 18 amino acids. V lost 0 bases and J lost 4; bases outside the gene matches: 14.